Listed below are T cell receptor beta chains from one sample, sequenced in a study of cytomegalovirus exposure and HLA in healthy donors. Sequencing used immunoSEQ multiplex PCR; TCRdb keeps in-frame clones, though not all of them. This repertoire includes 45,000 or so clones. What was sequenced was PBMCs. The receptors stem from a male donor in good health and CMV-seronegative. CDR3s include the opening cysteine and the closing phenylalanine or tryptophan. A D gene is named only where the DNA matches it firmly.

cdr3_length	d_call	j_call	v_call	cdr3_nt	cdr3_aa
16	TRBD1	TRBJ2-5	TRBV6-1	TGTGCCAGCAGTGAACTGATGGGACAGGGGCAAGAGACCCAGTACTTC	CASSELMGQGQETQYF
14	.	TRBJ1-1	TRBV30	TGTGCCTGGAGTGTGGAGGGGCAGCCCCGCGAAGCTTTCTTT	CAWSVEGQPREAFF
14	.	TRBJ2-2	TRBV9	TGTGCCAGCAGCGCCCATGAGTCGACCGGGGAGCTGTTTTTT	CASSAHESTGELFF
11	.	TRBJ2-3	TRBV9	TGTGCCAGCAGCCCAGGGATTCGAGAGTATTTT	CASSPGIREYF
15	TRBD1	TRBJ2-7	TRBV7-9	TGTGCCAGCAGCCCTTCGACAGGGAGCGCCTACGAGCAGTACTTC	CASSPSTGSAYEQYF
14	TRBD1	TRBJ1-1	TRBV9	TGTGCCAGCAGCGTAGTCACAGGGGACACTGAAGCTTTCTTT	CASSVVTGDTEAFF
18	TRBD1	TRBJ2-7	TRBV9	TGTGCCAGCAGCGTAGCCCCAGGCGCGGGACAGGGGTCCTACGAGCAGTACTTC	CASSVAPGAGQGSYEQYF
14	TRBD1	TRBJ2-7	TRBV9	TGTGCCAGCAGCGTGGCTATTCAGGGGGCCGAGCAGTACTTC	CASSVAIQGAEQYF
14	TRBD1	TRBJ2-5	TRBV18	TGTGCCAGCTCACTAGGGACAGTACAAGAGACCCAGTACTTC	CASSLGTVQETQYF
17	TRBD1	TRBJ1-5	TRBV30	TGTGCCTGGAGTCCGGGACAGGGGCCCCCGGCTAATCAGCCCCAGCATTTT	CAWSPGQGPPANQPQHF
14	.	TRBJ1-2	TRBV30	TGTGCCTGGGTTAAACCTTTGTCTAGCTATGGCTACACCTTC	CAWVKPLSSYGYTF
14	.	TRBJ1-4	TRBV7-9	TGTGCCAGTAGGACAGACCAGCGGAATGAAAAACTGTTTTTT	CASRTDQRNEKLFF
14	.	TRBJ2-1	TRBV10-3	TGTGCCATCAGTGAGTCATCGTTGTACAATGAGCAGTTCTTC	CAISESSLYNEQFF
16	TRBD2	TRBJ2-7	TRBV19	TGTGCCACCCTCCTCTGGCGGGGGGGAGATCCCTTTAAGCAGTACTTC	CATLLWRGGDPFKQYF
15	.	TRBJ1-6	TRBV5-6	TGTGCCAGCAGCAATCCCCTAAGGCGGGCGTCACCCCTCCACTTT	CASSNPLRRASPLHF
17	TRBD1	TRBJ1-4	TRBV19	TGTGCCAGTAGTTCTATATCACCGGGACAGGGTAATGAAAAACTGTTTTTT	CASSSISPGQGNEKLFF
14	.	TRBJ2-1	TRBV25-1	TGTGCCAGCACCGGGGGATTCGGTATTCATGAGCAGTTCTTC	CASTGGFGIHEQFF
16	TRBD1	TRBJ1-5	TRBV18	TGTGCCAGCTCACCATCGGGACAGGGGGCTGGGGAGCCCCAGCATTTT	CASSPSGQGAGEPQHF
12	.	TRBJ2-5	TRBV7-2	TGTGCCAGCAGCTTATCGGGAGAGACCCAGTACTTC	CASSLSGETQYF
14	.	TRBJ1-2	TRBV6-5	TGTGCCAGCAGTCCATACAGGGCTAGCTATGGCTACACCTTC	CASSPYRASYGYTF
15	.	TRBJ2-7	TRBV4-2	TGTGCCAGCAGCCAAGTCCGGCAGGGTGGCTACGAGCAGTACTTC	CASSQVRQGGYEQYF
15	.	TRBJ1-1	TRBV13	TGTGCCAGCAGCTCCCGTGGGGGCGTTAACACTGAAGCTTTCTTT	CASSSRGGVNTEAFF
14	TRBD1	TRBJ1-2	TRBV6-8	TGTGCCAGCAGCCTGGGACAGGGGAACTATGGCTACACCTTC	CASSLGQGNYGYTF
15	.	TRBJ2-5	TRBV7-6	TGTGCCAGCAGCCCCCCTATGGGGGGGGCGGAGACCCAGTACTTC	CASSPPMGGAETQYF
13	TRBD1	TRBJ2-7	TRBV25-1	TGTGCCAGCAGTGTCACACAGGGGGGCGAGCAGTACTTC	CASSVTQGGEQYF
12	.	TRBJ1-2	TRBV6-4	TGTGCCAGCAGCCACTTCCGCGGTGGCTACACCTTC	CASSHFRGGYTF
14	.	TRBJ1-1	TRBV27	TGTGCCAGCAGACCCCTGACTAGGGACACTGAAGCTTTCTTT	CASRPLTRDTEAFF
18	.	TRBJ1-5	TRBV5-8	TGTGCCAGCAGCTTAAGTATAACCTCCGGTTATAGCAATCAGCCCCAGCATTTT	CASSLSITSGYSNQPQHF
18	TRBD1	TRBJ1-1	TRBV19	TGTGCCAGTAGTATTCCTACCGGGACAGGGCTCATGAACACTGAAGCTTTCTTT	CASSIPTGTGLMNTEAFF
15	.	TRBJ1-4	TRBV30	TGTGCCTGGAAGAGGGAGCTCGGGACTAATGAAAAACTGTTTTTT	CAWKRELGTNEKLFF
13	TRBD1	TRBJ2-7	TRBV14	TGTGCCAGCAGCCACTGGACAGGGCTCGAGCAGTACTTC	CASSHWTGLEQYF
16	TRBD2	TRBJ2-3	TRBV9	TGTGCCAGCAGCGTGACTAGCGGGGGTCCTGCAAATACGCAGTATTTT	CASSVTSGGPANTQYF
13	TRBD2	TRBJ2-1	TRBV30	TGTGCCTGGGCGGGGGGGCCCTACAATGAGCAGTTCTTC	CAWAGGPYNEQFF
15	TRBD1	TRBJ2-5	TRBV19	TGTGCCAGTAGTCCCGGGACAGGGGAGTGGGAGACCCAGTACTTC	CASSPGTGEWETQYF
13	.	TRBJ1-1	TRBV13	TGTGCCAGCAGCCAGGGACACGGATTTGAAGCTTTCTTT	CASSQGHGFEAFF
13	.	TRBJ1-5	TRBV7-6	TGTGCCAGCAGCTTAGCAGGCGGCCAGCCCCAGCATTTT	CASSLAGGQPQHF
13	.	TRBJ2-5	TRBV4-3	TGCGCCAGCAGCCAAGACCGTCGGGAGACCCAGTACTTC	CASSQDRRETQYF
15	TRBD1	TRBJ1-6	TRBV30	TGTGCCTGGATGAGAACCGGGACAGGACAATCACCCCTCCACTTT	CAWMRTGTGQSPLHF
13	.	TRBJ2-5	TRBV5-1	TGCGCCAGCAGCTTGATAATACAAGAGACCCAGTACTTC	CASSLIIQETQYF
15	TRBD1	TRBJ2-7	TRBV29-1	TGCAGCGTTGAATCCCGGGACAGCGTTTCCTACGAGCAGTACTTC	CSVESRDSVSYEQYF
14	.	TRBJ2-3	TRBV5-1	TGCGCCAGCAGCAGCGGACAGAGGGTCGATACGCAGTATTTT	CASSSGQRVDTQYF
14	.	TRBJ1-1	TRBV7-6	TGTGCCAGCAGCTCCCGGGACAAGAACACTGAAGCTTTCTTT	CASSSRDKNTEAFF
15	TRBD1	TRBJ1-5	TRBV10-3	TGTGCCATCAGTGAGGACAGGGGAGGCAATCAGCCCCAGCATTTT	CAISEDRGGNQPQHF
14	.	TRBJ1-3	TRBV5-1	TGCGCCAGCAGCTTGTCAGGCGGGGAAAACACCATATATTTT	CASSLSGGENTIYF
14	.	TRBJ2-7	TRBV6-6	TGTGCCAGCAGTTACTCGACCAGGGGTTACGAGCAGTACTTC	CASSYSTRGYEQYF
14	.	TRBJ1-6	TRBV5-1	TGCGCCAGCAGCCAAAGAGGACACAATTCACCCCTCCACTTT	CASSQRGHNSPLHF
14	.	TRBJ1-6	TRBV19	TGTGCCAGTAACCCGCGGGGCCATAATTCACCCCTCCACTTT	CASNPRGHNSPLHF
16	TRBD1	TRBJ1-6	TRBV6-1	TGTGCCAGCAGTGTCTCGCGGGGACAGGGAAGTTCACCCCTCCACTTT	CASSVSRGQGSSPLHF
15	TRBD1	TRBJ2-5	TRBV9	TGTGCCAGCAGCTTTCAGGGGGAGCCTTTCGAGACCCAGTACTTC	CASSFQGEPFETQYF
16	TRBD1	TRBJ1-5	TRBV11-3	TGTGCCAGCATCCCCCCGGGGACAGCCTATTTTCAGCCCCAGCATTTT	CASIPPGTAYFQPQHF
15	TRBD1	TRBJ1-1	TRBV18	TGTGCCAGCTCACCTGGACAGGGGGGGAACACTGAAGCTTTCTTT	CASSPGQGGNTEAFF
14	.	TRBJ2-1	TRBV6-5	TGTGCCAGCCGACTAGGGGGGGCTGGGAATGAGCAGTTCTTC	CASRLGGAGNEQFF